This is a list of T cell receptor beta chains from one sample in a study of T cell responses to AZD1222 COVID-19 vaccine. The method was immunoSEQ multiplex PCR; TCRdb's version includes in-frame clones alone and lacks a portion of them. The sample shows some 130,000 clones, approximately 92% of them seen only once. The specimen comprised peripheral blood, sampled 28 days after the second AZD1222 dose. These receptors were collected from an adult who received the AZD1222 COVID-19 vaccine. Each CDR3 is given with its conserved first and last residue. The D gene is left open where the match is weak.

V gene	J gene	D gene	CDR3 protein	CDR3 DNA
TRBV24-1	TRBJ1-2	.	CATSDSGIKDGYTF	TGTGCCACCAGTGATTCCGGGATAAAGGATGGCTACACCTTC
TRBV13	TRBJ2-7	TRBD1	CASSLADREDEQYF	TGTGCCAGCAGCTTAGCGGACAGGGAGGACGAGCAGTACTTC
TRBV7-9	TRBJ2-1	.	CASSYTIHEQFF	TGTGCCAGCAGTTACACTATACATGAGCAGTTCTTC
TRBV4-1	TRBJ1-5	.	CASSQVVREGQPQHF	TGCGCCAGCAGCCAAGTTGTAAGGGAGGGCCAGCCCCAGCATTTT
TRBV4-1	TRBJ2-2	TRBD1	CASSHGQVPTGELFF	TGCGCCAGCAGCCACGGACAGGTGCCCACCGGGGAGCTGTTTTTT
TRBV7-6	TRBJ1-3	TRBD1	CASSLDRAGNTIYF	TGTGCCAGCAGCCTGGACAGGGCTGGAAACACCATATATTTT
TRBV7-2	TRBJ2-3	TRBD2	CASSLAWTSGNTDTQYF	TGTGCCAGCAGCTTAGCGTGGACTAGCGGAAACACAGATACGCAGTATTTT
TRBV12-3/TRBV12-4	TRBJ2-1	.	CASSLSRYNEQFF	TGTGCCAGCAGTTTATCCCGATACAATGAGCAGTTCTTC
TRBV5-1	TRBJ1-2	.	CASSPDGANYGYTF	TGCGCCAGCAGCCCCGACGGCGCTAACTATGGCTACACCTTC
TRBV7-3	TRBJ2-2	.	CASSFESGELFF	TGTGCCAGCAGCTTTGAATCCGGGGAGCTGTTTTTT
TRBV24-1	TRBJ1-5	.	CATSDPGAGSNQPQHF	TGTGCCACCAGTGACCCAGGGGCGGGGAGCAATCAGCCCCAGCATTTT